Below, 31 T cell receptor beta chains from the same sample are listed, as sequenced in a study of OX40 agonist ivuxolimab in advanced cancers. Sequenced by immunoSEQ multiplex PCR; TCRdb stores in-frame clones only, minus some. The sample yields tens of thousands of clones, over 75% seen once. Material: CD4+ or CD8+ T cells sorted from blood, obtained in a trial of the OX40 agonist ivuxolimab. Source of these receptors: an adult with an advanced solid tumor such as melanoma, head and neck, liver or kidney cancer.

There are a few counts of this clone. This rearrangement joins TRBV5-1 to TRBJ1-1; the D is unclear. CDR3 length: 15 amino acids. V lost 4 bases to trimming and J lost 1 base, with 14 bases between them. From germline, CDR1 is SGHRS and CDR2 YFSETQ. As DNA, the CDR3 is TGCGCCAGCAGCCCTCTAAACGACGAGAACACTGAAGCTTTCTTT. It specifies CASSPLNDENTEAFF.

V gene TRBV28 combines with J gene TRBJ2-7; D could derive from TRBD1 or TRBD2 (5 bases each). CDR1 and CDR2 (germline): MDHEN, SYDVKM. The CDR3 runs to 15 residues. Trimming took off 4 bases at V and 4 bases at J, with 17 bases between the two ends. The CDR3 coding sequence is TGTGCCAGCAGTTCCCCACTATCGGGACGTTACGAGCAGTACTTC. Encoded protein: CASSSPLSGRYEQYF.

The chain carries TRBV5-6 and TRBJ1-5, with TRBD1 identical over 7 bases. This CDR3 is built from 16 residues. From germline, CDR1 is SGHDT and CDR2 YYEEEE. With 1 base clipped from V and 1 base from J, the junction kept 5 bases outside the gene matches. The CDR3 DNA reads as TGTGCCAGCAGCTTGTACAGGGGAAAGAGCAATCAGCCCCAGCATTTT. Amino acids: CASSLYRGKSNQPQHF.

This rearrangement joins TRBV30 to TRBJ2-1, with 11 bases fitting TRBD2. The CDR3 loop spans 14 amino acids. CDR1 is GTSNPN, CDR2 SVGIG, per germline (reference sequence). The V and J ends lost 6 bases and 3 bases, in that order; junction bases with no gene match: 4. The CDR3 here is CACVGLAGYNEQFF. The CDR3 coding sequence is TGTGCCTGTGTCGGACTAGCGGGCTACAATGAGCAGTTCTTC.

This chain links TRBV18 with TRBJ2-3, with 8 nucleotides matching TRBD1. The CDR3 is 16 amino acids. Germline CDR1 and CDR2: KGHSH and LQKENI. Losses at the gene ends were 1 base for V and 4 bases for J; bases not matched to a gene: 7. Written as DNA, the CDR3 is TGTGCCAGCTCACCACGGACAGGGAATACAGCAGATACGCAGTATTTT. The encoded protein is CASSPRTGNTADTQYF.

This clone was counted a single time. This chain uses TRBV5-4 with TRBJ2-1; possible D gene TRBD2, 6 bases. The CDR3 has 12 amino acids. Germline V lookup: CDR1 SGHNT, CDR2 YYREEE (reference sequence). The V and J ends lost 7 bases and 7 bases respectively, with 12 bases between them. The CDR3 DNA sequence: TGTGCCAGCTCTCGGGACTCGAATGAGCAGTTCTTC. It encodes CASSRDSNEQFF.

This clone was observed a few times. The chain recombines TRBV29-1 with TRBJ2-1, with 11 bases matching TRBD2. Germline CDR1 reads SQVTM; CDR2 reads ANQGSEA. The CDR3 spans 14 residues. Trimming cost V 4 bases and J 7 bases; bases outside gene matches: 6. CDR3 nucleotides: TGCAGCGTTGTATTTAGCGGGAGGGGTAATGAGCAGTTCTTC. Its protein product is CSVVFSGRGNEQFF.

The chain is built from TRBV2 and TRBJ2-1; D is possibly TRBD1 (6 bases). The CDR3 loop spans 13 amino acids. Germline CDR1 reads SNHLY; CDR2 reads FYNNEI. Trimming removed 8 bases from V and 1 base from J, with 9 bases in between. The DNA of the CDR3 is TGTGCCAGCCTGGACAGTTCCTACAATGAGCAGTTCTTC. It yields the protein CASLDSSYNEQFF.

The chain employs TRBV15 and TRBJ2-5; D is unresolved. Germline CDR1 and CDR2: LNHNV and YYDKDF (reference sequence). V lost 1 base and J 5 bases, leaving 8 bases between the germline ends. This CDR3 spans 13 amino acids. For the CDR3, the DNA is TGTGCCACCAGCAGAGCCGCGGTCGAGACCCAGTACTTC. Translated, it gives CATSRAAVETQYF. Looking up the rest from reference TRBV15 and TRBJ2-5 gives the full variable domain: DAMVIQNPRYQVTQFGKPVTLSCSQTLNHNVMYWYQQKSSQAPKLLFHYYDKDFNNEADTPDNFQSRRPNTSFCFLDIRSPGLGDTAMYLCATSRAAVETQYFGPGTRLLVL.

This clone appeared a few times. The chain couples TRBV11-2 to TRBJ1-5, with TRBD1 identical over 10 bases. V gave up 4 bases and J gave up 0 bases; unmatched junction bases: 9. The CDR3 is 18 amino acids. Germline CDR1 reads SGHAT; CDR2 reads FQNNGV. CDR3 amino acids: CASSYRDRGHYSNQPQHF. The CDR3 DNA is TGTGCCAGCAGCTACCGGGACAGGGGCCATTATAGCAATCAGCCCCAGCATTTT.

The chain employs TRBV7-9 and TRBJ2-3; 8 bases are shared with TRBD2. The germline gives CDR1 SEHNR, CDR2 FQNEAQ (reference sequence). V was pared by 4 bases and J by 1 base, with 13 bases of the junction left unmatched. The CDR3 runs 18 residues. The CDR3 DNA reads as TGTGCCAGCAGCTCCCTAGCGGGTCGTCGCGGGCGCACAGATACGCAGTATTTT. Amino acid sequence: CASSSLAGRRGRTDTQYF.

As to this clone: Germline and junction disagree at one end, which may indicate a read error. The rearrangement uses TRBV28 and TRBJ1-1; unclear D gene. Germline V CDR1 and CDR2: MDHEN, SYDVKM. The CDR3 extends over 11 amino acids. CDR3 sequence (DNA): TGTGCCGGCAGTTCCCCCTCTGAAGCTTTCTTT. Translation: CAGSSPSEAFF.

As to this clone: Distinct nucleotide sequences in the sample also encode this CDR3. V gene TRBV6-5 combines with J gene TRBJ1-5; D gene uncertain. The CDR3 length is 13 residues. V lost 2 bases, J lost 1 base, and 3 bases lay in between. The germline V gene has CDR1 MNHEY and CDR2 SVGAGI. The CDR3 coding sequence is TGTGCCAGCAGTTACGACAGCAATCAGCCCCAGCATTTT. This translates into CASSYDSNQPQHF.

The V call is TRBV11-3, the J call TRBJ2-7; TRBD1 aligns across 11 bases. The CDR3 spans 15 residues. Germline V lookup: CDR1 SGHNT, CDR2 YENEEA. Trimming cost V 5 bases and J 5 bases; bases outside gene matches: 8. The CDR3 region is CASSTRTGGIDEQYF. The CDR3 DNA is TGTGCCAGCAGCACTCGGACAGGGGGCATCGACGAGCAGTACTTC. Variable domain in full (rest from reference TRBV11-3 and TRBJ2-7): EAGVVQSPRYKIIEKKQPVAFWCNPISGHNTLYWYLQNLGQGPELLIRYENEEAVDDSQLPKDRFSAERLKGVDSTLKIQPAELGDSAVYLCASSTRTGGIDEQYFGPGTRLTVT.

V gene TRBV6-6 combines with J gene TRBJ1-2, with 8 bases aligning to TRBD1. The CDR3 covers 13 residues. Trimming removed 6 bases from V and 3 bases from J; junction bases left unmatched: 3. The germline V gene encodes CDR1 MNHNY and CDR2 SVGAGI (reference sequence). The chain's CDR3 is CASSLTGDYGYTF. In DNA, the CDR3 is TGTGCCAGCAGCCTGACAGGGGACTATGGCTACACCTTC.

The V call is TRBV27, the J call TRBJ1-1; no clear D gene. This CDR3 comprises 15 residues. Germline CDR1 MNHEY, CDR2 SMNVEV (reference sequence). The germline V and J ends were trimmed by 4 bases and 3 bases, with 15 bases remaining between them. DNA of the CDR3: TGTGCCAGCAGTTGGGGTCAAGGAGGGTACACTGAAGCTTTCTTT. Translating it yields CASSWGQGGYTEAFF.

The genes are TRBV2 and TRBJ2-3; 8 bases map to TRBD2. The CDR3 sequence is 14 residues long. Germline V gene sequence: CDR1 SNHLY, CDR2 FYNNEI. Trimming removed 5 bases from V and 4 bases from J; junction bases left unmatched: 5. Here the CDR3 DNA reads TGTGCCAGCAGTAGCGGGAGCCCCGCAGATACGCAGTATTTT. Translating gives CASSSGSPADTQYF.

The gene calls are TRBV10-3 and TRBJ1-1; D is uncertain. V was clipped by 11 bases and J by 4 bases, with 14 bases between them. The CDR3 consists of 12 residues. The germline V gene has CDR1 ENHRY and CDR2 SYGVKD. The CDR3 region is CASKGLGTEAFF. The CDR3 coding sequence is TGTGCCTCGAAAGGCTTGGGCACTGAAGCTTTCTTT.

As for this clone: The CDR3 ends on some other residue instead of the conserved phenylalanine or tryptophan, so this is likely a read error. This chain connects TRBV7-9 to TRBJ1-6; D ambiguous. CDR1 and CDR2 (germline): SEHNR, FQNEAQ (reference sequence). CDR3 length equals 16 residues. The V end lost 0 bases, the J end lost 7 bases, and 13 bases lay between the germline ends. CDR3 loop: CASSLAPWTTNSPLHS. The CDR3 nucleotides read TGTGCCAGCAGCTTAGCGCCATGGACTACGAATTCACCCCTCCACTCT.

This clone was observed a few times. The V and J genes are TRBV5-1 and TRBJ1-1; TRBD1 matches at 7 bases. After removal of 3 bases from V and 3 bases from J, the junction contained 8 bases not matched to a gene. The CDR3 sequence is 15 residues long. Germline V gives CDR1 SGHRS, CDR2 YFSETQ. Here the CDR3 DNA reads TGCGCCAGCAGCTCCGCAGGGGGATCGGACACTGAAGCTTTCTTT. As protein: CASSSAGGSDTEAFF.

V is TRBV7-2 and J is TRBJ1-5; D might be TRBD1 (5 bases). CDR3 length: 14 amino acids. Germline lookup yields CDR1 SGHTA and CDR2 FQGNSA. V lost 5 bases and J 0 bases, leaving 8 bases between the germline ends. The CDR3 region has the DNA TGTGCCAGCAGCGTCGACAGTAGCAATCAGCCCCAGCATTTT. Protein product: CASSVDSSNQPQHF. Drawing the rest from reference TRBV7-2 and TRBJ1-5, the complete variable domain is GAGVSQSPSNKVTEKGKDVELRCDPISGHTALYWYRQSLGQGLEFLIYFQGNSAPDKSGLPSDRFSAERTGGSVSTLTIQRTQQEDSAVYLCASSVDSSNQPQHFGDGTRLSIL.

The CDR3, as DNA: TGCGCCAGCAGCCAAGGAGCGGGGGGTAGCGAAGAGACCCAGTACTTC. The encoded protein is CASSQGAGGSEETQYF. The V gene is TRBV4-1, the J gene TRBJ2-5; 9 positions match TRBD2. CDR3 length: 16 amino acids. CDR1 and CDR2 (germline): MGHRA, YSYEKL. The ends lost 1 base at V and 3 bases at J; junction bases unmatched: 6.

This rearrangement joins TRBV28 to TRBJ2-7; maybe TRBD1 (6 bases). Trimming took 4 bases from V and 3 from J, leaving 22 bases between them. CDR1 is MDHEN, CDR2 SYDVKM, per germline. This CDR3 spans 17 amino acids. CDR3 residues: CASSSSGTPNTYYEQYF. The DNA of the CDR3 is TGTGCCAGCAGTTCGTCGGGGACACCGAACACCTACTACGAGCAGTACTTC.

The chain carries TRBV4-1 and TRBJ1-6, with 8 nucleotides matching TRBD1. The J segment lost 8 bases and the V segment lost 2 bases, leaving 17 bases of the junction unmatched. In germline, CDR1 is MGHRA, CDR2 YSYEKL. CDR3 length: 19 amino acids. CDR3 loop: CASSQTVAPRGRPYSPLHF. The CDR3 DNA is TGCGCCAGCAGCCAAACGGTCGCCCCCAGGGGGCGCCCGTATTCACCCCTCCACTTT.

This clone has a single count. This chain connects TRBV6-6 to TRBJ2-7; 9 bases align to TRBD1. Germline V gene sequence: CDR1 MNHNY, CDR2 SVGAGI (reference sequence). The CDR3 covers 15 residues. The trim removed 0 bases at V and 5 bases at J, leaving 5 bases unmatched. CDR3 loop: CASSYSTGGRDEQYF. CDR3 nucleotide sequence: TGTGCCAGCAGTTACTCCACAGGGGGCAGAGACGAGCAGTACTTC.

J is TRBJ2-2 and V is TRBV25-1, with D possibly being TRBD1 (6 bases). CDR1 and CDR2 (germline): MGHDK, SYGVNS. Trimming pared 0 bases from V and 7 bases from J, leaving 15 bases between. This CDR3 region has 16 residues. The CDR3 coding sequence is TGTGCCAGCAGTGAATACGGGCAGGGGTGGATCGGGGAGCTGTTTTTT. Protein product: CASSEYGQGWIGELFF.

The chain combines TRBV28 with TRBJ2-1, with D hard to call. This CDR3 spans 13 amino acids. V was cut by 6 bases and J by 6 bases, with 12 bases left in between. The germline V gene has CDR1 MDHEN and CDR2 SYDVKM. The CDR3: CASSPGPRNEQFF. DNA of the CDR3: TGTGCCAGCAGCCCGGGCCCCCGCAATGAGCAGTTCTTC.

The CDR3 is CASSQDPSTDTQYF. The DNA for the CDR3 is TGTGCCAGCAGTCAGGATCCAAGCACAGATACGCAGTATTTT. V usage is TRBV28 and J usage is TRBJ2-3; D uncertain. The V gene lost 5 bases and the J gene lost 0 bases, with 9 bases spanning the gap. The CDR3 covers 14 residues. Germline V gene sequence: CDR1 MDHEN, CDR2 SYDVKM.

The J gene is TRBJ1-5, the V gene TRBV28; 9 bases agree with TRBD1. CDR3 length equals 14 residues. The V and J ends lost 7 bases and 3 bases, in that order; junction bases with no gene match: 4. The germline CDR1 and CDR2 sequences are MDHEN and SYDVKM. The CDR3, as DNA: TGTGCCAGCACAGGGACAGGGACCAATCAGCCCCAGCATTTT. It codes for CASTGTGTNQPQHF.

This chain uses TRBV18 with TRBJ2-1; TRBD2 aligns across 9 bases. Germline V lookup: CDR1 KGHSH, CDR2 LQKENI. The CDR3 covers 17 residues. Germline trimming cut 0 bases from V and 6 bases from J; bases unmatched to any gene: 9. CDR3 loop: CASSPPAASGAGNEQFF. The CDR3 region has the DNA TGTGCCAGCTCACCACCAGCGGCTAGCGGGGCCGGCAATGAGCAGTTCTTC.

This chain links TRBV5-6 with TRBJ2-5; D is perhaps TRBD2 (7 bases). CDR3 length equals 17 residues. Germline CDR1 reads SGHDT; CDR2 reads YYEEEE. V was cut by 4 bases and J by 2 bases, with 21 bases left in between. CDR3: CASSGLGRGASQETQYF. As DNA, the CDR3 is TGTGCCAGCAGCGGGCTAGGACGGGGGGCGAGTCAAGAGACCCAGTACTTC.